This T cell receptor (beta chain) derives from a study of response to subunit inactivated influenza vaccine. Overall study results and limits: It was the authors' suggestion that each seasonal influenza vaccination recruits few new T cells.

Remarks on this clonotype: Its target is not known.

One entry per CDR3 protein results from TCRdb running MiXCR on the RT-PCR reads. The table shows about 650,000 distinct CDR3 sequences, with approximately 15% occurring only once. The sample consisted of PBMCs from blood, taken about 14 days before vaccination. The sequence was collected from a man between 45 and 60 years old who received an inactivated influenza vaccine.

The CDR3 loop is CASSLTRVYNEQFF. CDR3 DNA: TGTGCCAGCAGTTTGACCAGGGTTTACAATGAGCAGTTCTTC. The chain joins TRBV12-3 or TRBV12-4 to TRBJ2-1; TRBD1 is a possible D gene (5 bases). The CDR3 consists of 14 residues. The V end lost 3 bases, the J end lost 4 bases, and 10 bases lay between the germline ends.